Below, 22 T cell receptor beta chains from the same sample are listed, as sequenced in a study of T-cell reconstitution after alpha-beta-depleted transplantation in children. For TCRbeta, the library was prepared with unique molecular identifiers. In TCRdb, the PCR reads were re-called with MiXCR into one record per CDR3 protein. The sample includes about 48,000 distinct CDR3 sequences, approximately 6.1% of them seen just once. Here the sequenced sample was PBMCs, mostly from graft donor cells, taken 60 days after TCRalphabeta/CD19-depleted stem cell transplant. The receptors derive from a female patient between 2 and 15 years old who had a stem cell transplant for aplastic anemia, so the T cells may come from the graft donor.

This clonotype was picked up a small number of times. The chain is built from TRBV20-1 and TRBJ1-5; 9 bases agree with TRBD1. The length of the CDR3 is 15 residues. Germline V CDR1 and CDR2: DFQATT, SNEGSKA (reference sequence). Trimming cost V 4 bases and J 6 bases; bases outside gene matches: 10. The CDR3 DNA reads as TGCAGTGCTATAGGGGACAGGGTAGGGAGTCAGCCCCAGCATTTT. Protein product: CSAIGDRVGSQPQHF.

This clonotype has at least ten counts. V usage is TRBV7-2 and J usage is TRBJ2-5; D gene ambiguous. Looked up from germline, CDR1 is SGHTA and CDR2 is FQGNSA. The CDR3 runs 12 residues. Trimming took off 1 base at V and 6 bases at J, with 6 bases between the two ends. The CDR3 sequence: CASSLVTKTQYF. As DNA, the CDR3 is TGTGCCAGCAGCTTAGTCACGAAGACCCAGTACTTC.

At least ten counts were recorded for this clonotype. V is TRBV7-9 and J is TRBJ2-3; TRBD2 matches 7 bases. Germline lookup yields CDR1 SEHNR and CDR2 FQNEAQ (reference sequence). The CDR3 is 15 amino acids. V lost 5 bases and J lost 2; bases outside the gene matches: 7. CDR3 residues: CASSPGLPNTDTQYF. The CDR3 DNA sequence: TGTGCCAGCAGCCCGGGACTACCTAACACAGATACGCAGTATTTT.

The table lists this clonotype with a few counts. The rearrangement links TRBV18 to TRBJ1-4; D is unresolved. This CDR3 spans 11 amino acids. Germline V lookup: CDR1 KGHSH, CDR2 LQKENI. The germline V and J ends were trimmed by 6 bases and 4 bases, with 3 bases remaining between them. CDR3 DNA sequence: TGTGCCAGCTCCCGTAATGAAAAACTGTTTTTT. Amino acids: CASSRNEKLFF. Together with reference TRBV18 and TRBJ1-4, the CDR3 gives the full variable domain: NAGVMQNPRHLVRRRGQEARLRCSPMKGHSHVYWYRQLPEEGLKFMVYLQKENIIDESGMPKERFSAEFPKEGPSILRIQQVVRGDSAAYFCASSRNEKLFFGSGTQLSVL.

This clonotype was detected many times. This chain uses TRBV5-1 with TRBJ2-3, with D possibly matching TRBD2 (5 bases). V shed 4 bases and J shed 0 bases, with 12 bases lying between them. This CDR3 comprises 15 residues. Germline V gives CDR1 SGHRS, CDR2 YFSETQ. DNA for the CDR3: TGCGCCAGCAGCATCCGGGAACCCAGCACAGATACGCAGTATTTT. Translating gives CASSIREPSTDTQYF.

The sample holds many counts of this clonotype. The rearrangement joins TRBV14 to TRBJ2-1; TRBD1 is a possible D gene (5 bases). The CDR3 runs to 14 residues. Germline values: CDR1 SGHDN, CDR2 FVKESK. V gave up 6 bases and J gave up 4 bases, with 13 bases separating them. The CDR3 loop reads CASRGREIYNEQFF. For the CDR3, the DNA is TGTGCCAGCAGGGGCAGGGAAATTTACAATGAGCAGTTCTTC.

In this sample, this clonotype turned up many times. This chain connects TRBV10-1 to TRBJ2-3; 8 bases are a match to TRBD2. The CDR3 loop spans 16 amino acids. Germline lookup yields CDR1 WNHNN and CDR2 SYGVQD (reference sequence). The V segment lost 11 bases and the J segment 2 bases; nucleotides outside the gene matches: 15. The CDR3 sequence is CAGLDRLAKLTDTQYF. CDR3 DNA sequence: TGCGCCGGCCTTGACCGACTAGCGAAGCTCACAGATACGCAGTATTTT.

This clonotype was counted at least ten times. The chain recombines TRBV5-1 with TRBJ2-7; D perhaps matches TRBD1 (6 bases). Germline V gene data show CDR1 as SGHRS and CDR2 as YFSETQ. The CDR3 has 15 residues. V lost 0 bases to trimming and J lost 3 bases, with 13 bases between them. The CDR3 sequence: CASSLAVGAFYEQYF. The CDR3 coding sequence is TGCGCCAGCAGCTTGGCCGTGGGGGCGTTCTACGAGCAGTACTTC.

This CDR3 reads CASQGGSDTQYF. The CDR3 DNA reads as TGTGCCAGCCAGGGGGGCTCAGATACGCAGTATTTT. The chain recombines TRBV7-9 with TRBJ2-3; D perhaps matches TRBD1 (7 bases). CDR1 and CDR2 (germline): SEHNR, FQNEAQ (reference sequence). Trimming shortened V by 8 bases and J by 4 bases, and 10 bases separated the two germline ends. CDR3 length: 12 residues. The variable domain in full, with the rest retrieved from reference TRBV7-9 and TRBJ2-3, is DTGVSQNPRHKITKRGQNVTFRCDPISEHNRLYWYRQTLGQGPEFLTYFQNEAQLEKSRLLSDRFSAERPKGSFSTLEIQRTEQGDSAMYLCASQGGSDTQYFGPGTRLTVL.

This clonotype appeared a few times. The V and J genes are TRBV12-3 or TRBV12-4 and TRBJ1-4, with TRBD1 matching over 7 bases. This CDR3 region has 15 residues. After removal of 5 bases from V and 6 bases from J, the junction contained 9 bases not matched to a gene. CDR3 residues: CASSAQDRADEKLFF. The CDR3, as DNA: TGTGCCAGCAGTGCCCAAGACAGGGCGGATGAAAAACTGTTTTTT.

In this sample, this clonotype turned up many times. The chain links TRBV21-1 to TRBJ2-7; no check of the table's D call, TRBD2, against the DNA was made. TRBV21-1 is tagged as a pseudogene. The CDR3 extends over 15 amino acids. CDR3 in DNA: TGTGCCAGCAGCCCCCGGACTAGCGGGTCCTACGAGCAGTACTTC. Protein sequence: CASSPRTSGSYEQYF.

The sample holds many counts of this clonotype. The J gene is TRBJ2-1, the V gene TRBV7-9, with D uncertain. This CDR3 is built from 15 residues. Germline V gives CDR1 SEHNR, CDR2 FQNEAQ (reference sequence). Trimming left V 4 bases short and J 0 bases short, with 10 bases between. The CDR3 sequence: CASSSTSTSYNEQFF. CDR3 nucleotide sequence: TGTGCCAGCAGCTCGACATCAACCTCCTACAATGAGCAGTTCTTC.

This clonotype was picked up many times. The rearrangement links TRBV20-1 to TRBJ1-6; D call uncertain. The CDR3 totals 14 residues. Germline CDR1 DFQATT, CDR2 SNEGSKA (reference sequence). V lost 6 bases, J lost 7 bases, and 16 bases lay in between. CDR3 DNA: TGCAGTGCCCAATTCGCTAGAGGGAATTCACCCCTCCACTTT. This encodes CSAQFARGNSPLHF.

This clonotype was observed many times. The chain recombines TRBV29-1 with TRBJ2-7, with TRBD2 identical over 16 bases. V shed 1 base, J shed 6 bases, and the junction held 6 bases outside the gene matches. Germline CDR1 and CDR2: SQVTM and ANQGSEA. The CDR3 extends over 16 amino acids. This CDR3 reads CSVEGGLAGGPVEQYF. In DNA form, the CDR3 reads TGCAGCGTTGAAGGGGGACTAGCGGGAGGGCCGGTCGAGCAGTACTTC.

This clonotype was detected a few times. The chain recombines TRBV18 with TRBJ2-5, with TRBD2 as a possible D gene (6 bases). Deletions cut 6 bases from V and 4 bases from J, with 18 bases between. Per germline, CDR1 KGHSH and CDR2 LQKENI. CDR3 length equals 15 residues. CDR3 in amino acids: CASSPFSGVGETQYF. CDR3 nucleotide sequence: TGTGCCAGCTCCCCATTTTCGGGGGTTGGAGAGACCCAGTACTTC.

This clonotype was counted many times. One end of the junction is discordant with germline, which a read error may explain. The rearrangement uses TRBV7-2 and TRBJ2-6; either TRBD1 or TRBD2 may supply D (9 bases each). Germline V CDR1 and CDR2: SGHTA, FQGNSA. The CDR3 is made up of 18 amino acids. CDR3 coding DNA: TGTGCCAGCAGCCTAGCGGGACAGGGTTTCTTTGGGGCCAACGTCCTGACTTTC. This codes for CASSLAGQGFFGANVLTF. The whole variable domain, filled in from reference TRBV7-2 and TRBJ2-6, reads GAGVSQSPSNKVTEKGKDVELRCDPISGHTALYWYRQSLGQGLEFLIYFQGNSAPDKSGLPSDRFSAERTGGSVSTLTIQRTQQEDSAVYLCASSLAGQGFFGANVLTFGAGSRLTVL.

This clonotype was picked up many times. The chain is built from TRBV6-5 and TRBJ2-6; a possible D gene is TRBD2 (6 bases). The CDR3 runs 17 residues. Germline loops: CDR1 MNHEY, CDR2 SVGAGI. V lost 11 bases and J lost 0, with 20 bases in between. The CDR3 region has the DNA TGTGCCGCGGGATCGGGAAAAAGGACCTCTGGGGCCAACGTCCTGACTTTC. This encodes CAAGSGKRTSGANVLTF.

Many counts were recorded for this clonotype. V is TRBV7-9 and J is TRBJ2-1; D might be TRBD2 (5 bases). V gave up 0 bases and J gave up 7 bases, with 13 bases separating them. Germline CDR1 reads SEHNR; CDR2 reads FQNEAQ (reference sequence). The CDR3 covers 15 residues. Here the CDR3 reads CASSLAGEVRNEQFF. In DNA form, the CDR3 reads TGTGCCAGCAGCTTAGCGGGAGAAGTAAGGAATGAGCAGTTCTTC.

This clonotype has a count of ten or more. This sequence joins TRBV28 and TRBJ2-2; TRBD2 is a possible D gene (6 bases). The CDR3 is made up of 16 amino acids. The V gene's germline CDR1 is MDHEN and CDR2 SYDVKM. V gave up 10 bases and J gave up 0 bases, with 18 bases separating them. The CDR3 reads CAIRDSSVANTGELFF. The DNA of the CDR3 is TGTGCCATACGGGACTCTTCGGTAGCGAACACCGGGGAGCTGTTTTTT.

This clonotype was detected many times. CDR3 nucleotide sequence: TGCGCCAGCAGCCCTGGAGAAAAACTGTTTTTT. This encodes CASSPGEKLFF. The chain couples TRBV5-1 to TRBJ1-4; no definite D call. This CDR3 comprises 11 residues. Looked up from germline, CDR1 is SGHRS and CDR2 is YFSETQ. V was pared by 4 bases and J by 8 bases, with 6 bases between.

This clonotype appeared many times. The chain couples TRBV6-1 to TRBJ2-1; D may be TRBD2 (6 bases). The CDR3 has 17 amino acids. The V gene's germline CDR1 is MNHNS and CDR2 SASEGT. V shed 2 bases and J shed 0 bases, with 14 bases lying between them. CDR3 nucleotide sequence: TGTGCCAGCAGTGAACGCGGGGCTGGAAGCTCCTACAATGAGCAGTTCTTC. Translating it yields CASSERGAGSSYNEQFF.

This clonotype was seen at least ten times. The chain employs TRBV5-1 and TRBJ2-3; TRBD2 matches 12 bases. V shed 4 bases, J shed 2 bases, and the junction held 8 bases outside the gene matches. Germline V CDR1 and CDR2: SGHRS, YFSETQ. The CDR3 sequence is 17 residues long. This CDR3 is CASSIRLAGAPTDTQYF. The CDR3 bases are TGCGCCAGCAGCATCCGACTAGCGGGAGCCCCCACAGATACGCAGTATTTT.